This is a list of T cell receptor beta chains from one sample in a study of technical replicates of blood from a handful of donors. Method: immunoSEQ multiplex PCR; TCRdb's copy keeps in-frame clones and lacks some. The sample shows 65,000 to 75,000 clones, approximately 83% of them seen only once. The sequenced sample was PBMCs. The receptors stem from a human donor in good health. Some clones in this sample may be carry-over from other donors' samples. Each CDR3 is given with its conserved first and last residue. A D gene is named only where the DNA matches it firmly. The size of a clone is reported for some rows only, either as once, few or many, or as a class for expanded clones.

d_call: NA; clone_size: NA; v_call: TRBV5-5; j_call: TRBJ2-5; cdr3_nt: TGTGCCAGCGGGGTGGGGCCGGAAGAGACCCAGTACTTC; cdr3_aa: CASGVGPEETQYF
d_call: NA; clone_size: once; v_call: TRBV27; j_call: TRBJ2-7; cdr3_nt: TGTGCCAGCAGTTTATTTTCAGGGCAGAGAGCTTACGAGCAGTACTTC; cdr3_aa: CASSLFSGQRAYEQYF
d_call: NA; clone_size: NA; v_call: TRBV15; j_call: TRBJ2-6; cdr3_nt: TGTGCCACCAGCAGAGCTAGCTCTGGGGCCAACGTCCTGACTTTC; cdr3_aa: CATSRASSGANVLTF
d_call: TRBD2; clone_size: NA; v_call: TRBV5-1; j_call: TRBJ2-1; cdr3_nt: TGCGCCAGCAGGCTAGCGGGAGGATCTGAGCAGTTCTTC; cdr3_aa: CASRLAGGSEQFF
d_call: NA; clone_size: NA; v_call: TRBV15; j_call: TRBJ1-1; cdr3_nt: TGTGCCACCAGCGGGTTCAGGGGCACTGAAGCTTTCTTT; cdr3_aa: CATSGFRGTEAFF
d_call: NA; clone_size: NA; v_call: TRBV27; j_call: TRBJ2-5; cdr3_nt: TGTGCCATTCGCAGGGGAGAGACCCAGTACTTC; cdr3_aa: CAIRRGETQYF
d_call: NA; clone_size: NA; v_call: TRBV12-5; j_call: TRBJ2-5; cdr3_nt: TGTGCTAGTGGCTTCCGGGCGGGGGCACAAGAGACCCAGTACTTC; cdr3_aa: CASGFRAGAQETQYF
d_call: TRBD1; clone_size: NA; v_call: TRBV29-1; j_call: TRBJ1-2; cdr3_nt: TGCAGCGTGACGAAGGGGCAGGGGGCTCGGTATGGCTACACCTTC; cdr3_aa: CSVTKGQGARYGYTF
d_call: NA; clone_size: NA; v_call: TRBV30; j_call: TRBJ1-6; cdr3_nt: TGTGCCTGGAGGAACAGGGAAGGCTCACCCCTCCACTTT; cdr3_aa: CAWRNREGSPLHF
d_call: NA; clone_size: NA; v_call: TRBV6-5; j_call: TRBJ1-2; cdr3_nt: TGTGCCAGCAGCCTCACGCGGGACGGCTATGGCTACACCTTC; cdr3_aa: CASSLTRDGYGYTF
d_call: NA; clone_size: NA; v_call: TRBV5-6; j_call: TRBJ2-3; cdr3_nt: TGTGCCAGCAGCTTGCAGGGTATGACAACAGATACGCAGTATTTT; cdr3_aa: CASSLQGMTTDTQYF
d_call: NA; clone_size: once; v_call: TRBV4-3; j_call: TRBJ1-1; cdr3_nt: TGCGCCAGCAGCCAAGATCGTGGAGGGACCACTGAAGCTTTCTTT; cdr3_aa: CASSQDRGGTTEAFF
d_call: NA; clone_size: NA; v_call: TRBV2; j_call: TRBJ2-1; cdr3_nt: TGTGCCAGCAGAGGGCAGGGTGTAGGTGAGCAGTTCTTC; cdr3_aa: CASRGQGVGEQFF